This T cell receptor beta chain was sequenced for a study of shared T cell receptors in the human thymus. V dropped 3 bases and J dropped 5 bases, with 10 bases sitting between them. Germline values: CDR1 SGHTA, CDR2 FQGNSA. CDR3 size: 13 residues. The data were produced by immunoSEQ multiplex PCR, yet TCRdb's version contains in-frame clones alone and is incomplete. This sample has more than 300,000 clones, with over 90% found just once. The material sequenced was thymocytes. This sequence joins TRBV7-2 and TRBJ2-5; D might be TRBD2 (5 bases). The origin of this receptor is a human donor. CDR3 residues: CASSFRGRETQYF. CDR3 nucleotide sequence: TGTGCCAGCAGCTTTAGAGGGCGGGAGACCCAGTACTTC. Supplemented by reference TRBV7-2 and TRBJ2-5, the full variable domain reads GAGVSQSPSNKVTEKGKDVELRCDPISGHTALYWYRQSLGQGLEFLIYFQGNSAPDKSGLPSDRFSAERTGGSVSTLTIQRTQQEDSAVYLCASSFRGRETQYFGPGTRLLVL.